Reported below is one T cell receptor (beta chain). This receptor's antigen is unknown. Base quality data are lacking; no much larger clone is found one base away. The label giving this sample's treatment or condition can be read as: around 19 received Ad26.COV2.S at low or high dose, single or two shots; roughly 5 received placebo; per-sample allocation not given. For vaccine and placebo recipients, repertoires were sequenced using samples collected on day 63 after the first injection. Cohort 1b enrolled around 23 adults aged 18-55 years at a single site in Boston, USA, between 29 July and 7 August 2020. As a vaccine, Ad26.COV2.S was a replication-incompetent adenovirus type 26 vector that expressed a prefusion-stabilized SARS-CoV-2 spike protein derived from the original Wuhan strain. This sample was included in a study of Ad26.COV2.S vaccination and SARS-CoV-2 variants (dated by TCRdb to the early 2020s). With regard to the full study: Vaccine-arm donors were drawn from COV1001, a multicentre, randomized, double-blind, placebo-controlled phase I-IIa trial of Ad26.COV2.S in healthy adults. Investigators remained blinded to trial group allocation during experiments and outcome assessment. Ad26.COV2.S was administered intramuscularly at 5 x 10^10 or 1 x 10^11 viral particles, either as a single shot or as two shots given 56 days apart. A total of about 30 samples were included in the TCR-sequenced set, comprising roughly 20 Ad26.COV2.S vaccine recipients, 5 placebo recipients and 8 SARS-CoV-2 convalescent individuals. TCRbeta repertoire sequencing served as the tool for gauging how specific and how broad the SARS-CoV-2-reactive T cell receptors were following Ad26.COV2.S vaccination. Participants in the trial were split at random into five groups of five each, receiving low-dose or high-dose Ad26.COV2.S once or twice, or else placebo on both occasions.

The immunoSEQ Assay was the method used to sequence TCRbeta CDR3 regions. After extraction, genomic DNA underwent amplification by bias-controlled multiplex PCR, followed by high-throughput sequencing. As for the original processing: To quantify the absolute abundance of every unique TCRbeta CDR3 region, sequences were collapsed and filtered. Usable DNA was measured by amplifying reference genes present in all nucleated cells, and TCRbeta template counts were normalized to that usable DNA to estimate T cell fraction. Repertoire TCRs were annotated as SARS-CoV-2-specific when V gene, CDR3 amino acid sequence and J gene were exactly matched to a known reactive TCR set. MIRA supplied the reference SARS-CoV-2 TCR set, which was filtered for enrichment in COVID-19-positive ImmuneCODE repertoires so that public or cross-reactive TCRs were removed. Using the MIRA antigens, annotated TCRs were further analysed by specific ORF or by position within an ORF. Breadth was defined as annotated unique rearrangements over total unique productive rearrangements; depth was the summed frequency of those rearrangements. Two-sided Wilcoxon rank-sum tests were used to compare TCR breadth between groups. This immuneACCESS table, as held by TCRdb, lists in-frame sequences with V and J called but not all clones. Of the missing ones, under half trace to an unresolved V gene in checked studies; the others have no known cause. The V and J calls and clone size are taken from that table; D and trimming were inferred from the DNA. The sample data list roughly 300,000 clones, and 88% of these were observed just once. The top ten constitute 5.5% to 7% of the sample.

Study-wide findings and limitations: Spike-specific TCR breadth was higher in Ad26.COV2.S recipients than in placebo recipients (P = 0.0014). After vaccination, spike-specific CD8+ and CD4+ T cell responses were reported to show substantial breadth. Comparable non-spike TCR breadth was observed between vaccine and placebo recipients, consistent with only spike being contained in the vaccine. Comparing responses between vaccine doses or regimens was not something the study was powered to do. It was noted by the authors that total T cell responses may have been underestimated by the TCR breadth and depth analyses.

V is pared back by 5 bases and J by 3 bases, with 14 bases lying between the germline termini. The CDR3 holds 15 amino acids from the cysteine to the phenylalanine. Of all the DNA, just the CDR3 is kept, 45 bases in frame from base 1. The germline V gene sets CDR1 to SGHTA and CDR2 to FQGNSA. The chain joins TRBV7-2 to TRBJ1-3; the D gene is perhaps TRBD1, on 5 matching bases. The sequence was obtained from a person aged 18-60 years who received the Ad26.COV2.S COVID-19 vaccine or a placebo. Sample: peripheral blood, taken in a trial of Ad26.COV2.S vaccine versus placebo. The CDR3 region has the sequence CASSHRRGGGNTIYF. In nucleotide form, the sequence is TGTGCCAGCAGCCATCGGCGGGGGGGTGGAAACACCATATATTTT.